The clone carrying this T cell receptor (beta chain) was picked up many times. What it recognizes is unknown. The source of the sample is a study of T cells in Graves' hyperthyroidism and ophthalmopathy. General study results and limits: Expanded thyroid clonotypes (above 0.001) were mostly also found in blood.

The patients, who ranged from 18 to 65 in age, presented with newly diagnosed hyperthyroidism lasting under 2 months. The TCR beta CDR3 regions underwent amplification using RNA transcripts as the source. In the first-round RT-PCR of the TCR CDR3, the HTBI primer set was used. TCRdb recomputed calls from the multiplex PCR reads with MiXCR, one row per CDR3 protein. The sample holds hundreds of thousands of distinct CDR3 sequences, around 16% seen once. This CDR3 spans 12 amino acids. Germline V gene lookup returns CDR1 DFQATT and CDR2 SNEGSKA (reference sequence). V was pared by 1 base and J by 4 bases, with 7 bases between.

V gene TRBV20-1 combines with J gene TRBJ1-2, with D hard to call. What was sequenced was blood. The source is a woman aged 18-30 years with Graves' hyperthyroidism. The CDR3 nucleotides read TGCAGTGCTAGAGTCGGAGTCTATGGCTACACCTTC. This encodes CSARVGVYGYTF.